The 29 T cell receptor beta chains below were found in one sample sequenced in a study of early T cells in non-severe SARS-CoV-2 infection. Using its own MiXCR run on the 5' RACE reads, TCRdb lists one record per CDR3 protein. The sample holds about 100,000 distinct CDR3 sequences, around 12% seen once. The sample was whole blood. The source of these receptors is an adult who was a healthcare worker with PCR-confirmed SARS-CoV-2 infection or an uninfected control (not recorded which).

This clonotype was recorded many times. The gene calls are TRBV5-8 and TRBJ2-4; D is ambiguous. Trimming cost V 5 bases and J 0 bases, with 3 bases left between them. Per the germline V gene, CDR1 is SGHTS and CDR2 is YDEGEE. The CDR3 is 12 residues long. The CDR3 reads CASSRAKNIQYF. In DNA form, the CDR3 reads TGTGCCAGCAGTCGAGCCAAAAACATTCAGTACTTC.

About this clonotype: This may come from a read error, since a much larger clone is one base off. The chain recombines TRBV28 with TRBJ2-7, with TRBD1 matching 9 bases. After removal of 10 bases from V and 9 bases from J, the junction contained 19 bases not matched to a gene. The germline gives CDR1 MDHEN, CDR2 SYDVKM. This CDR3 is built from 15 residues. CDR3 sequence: CANRNTGTGRGRQYF. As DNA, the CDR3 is TGTGCCAACAGGAACACCGGGACAGGGAGGGGACGGCAGTACTTC.

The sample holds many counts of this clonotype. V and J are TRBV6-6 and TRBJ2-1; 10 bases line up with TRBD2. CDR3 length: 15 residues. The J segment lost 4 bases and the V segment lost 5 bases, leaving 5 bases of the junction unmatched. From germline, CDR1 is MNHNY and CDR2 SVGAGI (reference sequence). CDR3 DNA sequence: TGTGCCAGCAGTGGTGGGACTAGCGCTTACAATGAGCAGTTCTTC. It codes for CASSGGTSAYNEQFF.

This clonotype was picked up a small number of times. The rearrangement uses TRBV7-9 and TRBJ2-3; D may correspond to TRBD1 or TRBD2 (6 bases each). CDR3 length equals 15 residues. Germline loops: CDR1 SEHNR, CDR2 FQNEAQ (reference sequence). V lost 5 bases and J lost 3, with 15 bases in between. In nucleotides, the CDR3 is TGTGCCAGCAGCCCTACAGGGAGGCGGACAGATACGCAGTATTTT. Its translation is CASSPTGRRTDTQYF.

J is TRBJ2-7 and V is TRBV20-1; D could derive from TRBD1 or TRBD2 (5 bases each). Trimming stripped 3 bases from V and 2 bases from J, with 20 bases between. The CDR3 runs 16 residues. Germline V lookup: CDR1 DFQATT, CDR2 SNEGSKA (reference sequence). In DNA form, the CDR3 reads TGCAGTGCTAGTGTGTCTGGGGCGCGAGGGACCTACGAGCAGTACTTC. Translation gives CSASVSGARGTYEQYF.

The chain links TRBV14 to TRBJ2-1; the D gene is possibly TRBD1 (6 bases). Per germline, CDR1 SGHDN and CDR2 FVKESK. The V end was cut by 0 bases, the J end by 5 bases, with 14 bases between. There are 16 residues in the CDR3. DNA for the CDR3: TGTGCCAGCAGCCAAGAGGGGTACAGGGCAAACAATGAGCAGTTCTTC. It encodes CASSQEGYRANNEQFF.

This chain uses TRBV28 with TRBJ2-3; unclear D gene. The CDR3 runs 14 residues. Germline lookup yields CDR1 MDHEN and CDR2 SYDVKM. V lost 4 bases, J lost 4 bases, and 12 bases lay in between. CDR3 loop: CASSSNYPADTQYF. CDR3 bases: TGTGCCAGCAGTTCGAACTACCCGGCAGATACGCAGTATTTT.

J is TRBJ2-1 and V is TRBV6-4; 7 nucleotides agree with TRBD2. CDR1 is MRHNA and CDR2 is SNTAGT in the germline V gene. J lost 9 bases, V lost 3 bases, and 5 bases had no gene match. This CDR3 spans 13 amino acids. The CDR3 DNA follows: TGTGCCAGCAGTGAACAGGCGGGAGCTGAGCAGTTCTTC. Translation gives CASSEQAGAEQFF.

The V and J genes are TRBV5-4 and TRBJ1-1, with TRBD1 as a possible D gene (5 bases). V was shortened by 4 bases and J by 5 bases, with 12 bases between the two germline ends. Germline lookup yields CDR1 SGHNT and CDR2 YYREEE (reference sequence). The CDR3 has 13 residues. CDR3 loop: CASSPGKGTEAFF. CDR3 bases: TGTGCCAGCAGCCCCGGGAAGGGGACTGAAGCTTTCTTT.

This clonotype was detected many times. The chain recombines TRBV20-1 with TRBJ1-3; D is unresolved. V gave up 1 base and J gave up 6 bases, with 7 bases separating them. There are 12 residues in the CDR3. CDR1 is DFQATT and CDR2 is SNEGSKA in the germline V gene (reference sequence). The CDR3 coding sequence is TGCAGTGCTAGAGGCAGTTCAAACACCATATATTTT. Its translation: CSARGSSNTIYF.

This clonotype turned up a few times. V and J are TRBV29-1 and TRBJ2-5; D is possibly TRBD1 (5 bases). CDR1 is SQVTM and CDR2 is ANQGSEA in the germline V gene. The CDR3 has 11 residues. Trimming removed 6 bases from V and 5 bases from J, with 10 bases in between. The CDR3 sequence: CSVDTFETQYF. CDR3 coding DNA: TGCAGCGTGGACACTTTTGAGACCCAGTACTTC. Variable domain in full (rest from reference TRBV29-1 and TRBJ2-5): SAVISQKPSRDICQRGTSLTIQCQVDSQVTMMFWYRQQPGQSLTLIATANQGSEATYESGFVIDKFPISRPNLTFSTLTVSNMSPEDSSIYLCSVDTFETQYFGPGTRLLVL.

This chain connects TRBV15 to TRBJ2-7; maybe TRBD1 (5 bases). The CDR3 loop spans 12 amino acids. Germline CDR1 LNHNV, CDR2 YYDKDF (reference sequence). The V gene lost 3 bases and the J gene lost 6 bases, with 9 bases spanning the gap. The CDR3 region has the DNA TGTGCCACCAGCAGCCAGGGATCCGAGCAGTACTTC. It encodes CATSSQGSEQYF. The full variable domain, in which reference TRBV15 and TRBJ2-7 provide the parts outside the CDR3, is DAMVIQNPRYQVTQFGKPVTLSCSQTLNHNVMYWYQQKSSQAPKLLFHYYDKDFNNEADTPDNFQSRRPNTSFCFLDIRSPGLGDTAMYLCATSSQGSEQYFGPGTRLTVT.

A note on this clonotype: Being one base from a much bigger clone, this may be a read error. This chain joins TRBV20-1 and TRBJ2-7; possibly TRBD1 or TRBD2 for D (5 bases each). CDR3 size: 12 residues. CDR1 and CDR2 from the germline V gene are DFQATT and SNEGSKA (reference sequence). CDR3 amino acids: CSAGVRHYERYF. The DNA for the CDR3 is TGCAGTGCGGGGGTCCGCCATTACGAGCGGTACTTC.

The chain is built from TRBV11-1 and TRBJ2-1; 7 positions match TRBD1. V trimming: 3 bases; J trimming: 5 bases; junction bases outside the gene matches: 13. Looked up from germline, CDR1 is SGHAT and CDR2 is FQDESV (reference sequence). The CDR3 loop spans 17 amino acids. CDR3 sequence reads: CASSFPFRGSINNEQFF. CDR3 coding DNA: TGTGCCAGCAGCTTTCCATTCAGGGGGAGCATAAACAATGAGCAGTTCTTC. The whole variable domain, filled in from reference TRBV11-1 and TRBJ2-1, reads EAEVAQSPRYKITEKSQAVAFWCDPISGHATLYWYRQILGQGPELLVQFQDESVVDDSQLPKDRFSAERLKGVDSTLKIQPAELGDSAMYLCASSFPFRGSINNEQFFGPGTRLTVL.

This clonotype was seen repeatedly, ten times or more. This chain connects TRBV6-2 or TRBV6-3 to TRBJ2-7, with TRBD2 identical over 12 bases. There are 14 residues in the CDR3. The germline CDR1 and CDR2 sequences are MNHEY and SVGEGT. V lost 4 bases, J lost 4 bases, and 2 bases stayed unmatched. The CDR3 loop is CASSSGLAGYEQYF. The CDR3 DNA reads TGTGCCAGCAGTTCCGGACTAGCGGGATACGAGCAGTACTTC.

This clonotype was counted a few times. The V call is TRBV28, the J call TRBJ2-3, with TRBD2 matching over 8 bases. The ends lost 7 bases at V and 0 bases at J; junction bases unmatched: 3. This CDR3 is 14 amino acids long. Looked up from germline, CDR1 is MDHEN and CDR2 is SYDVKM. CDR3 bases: TGTGCCAGCAATCCTAGCGGGAGCACAGATACGCAGTATTTT. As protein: CASNPSGSTDTQYF.

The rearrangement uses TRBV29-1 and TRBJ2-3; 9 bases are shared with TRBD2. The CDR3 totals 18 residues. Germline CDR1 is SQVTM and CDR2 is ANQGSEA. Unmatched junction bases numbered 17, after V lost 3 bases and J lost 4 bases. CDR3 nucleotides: TGCAGCGTTGATAAGAGGGGCGGCAGCCTAGCGGGATCAGATACGCAGTATTTT. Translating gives CSVDKRGGSLAGSDTQYF.

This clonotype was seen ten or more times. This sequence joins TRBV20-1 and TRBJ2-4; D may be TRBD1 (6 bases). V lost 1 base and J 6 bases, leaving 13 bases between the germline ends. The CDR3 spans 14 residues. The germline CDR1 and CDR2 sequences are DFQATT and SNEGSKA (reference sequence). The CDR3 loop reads CSARGRQVTNIQYF. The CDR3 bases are TGCAGTGCTAGAGGCAGACAGGTGACAAACATTCAGTACTTC.

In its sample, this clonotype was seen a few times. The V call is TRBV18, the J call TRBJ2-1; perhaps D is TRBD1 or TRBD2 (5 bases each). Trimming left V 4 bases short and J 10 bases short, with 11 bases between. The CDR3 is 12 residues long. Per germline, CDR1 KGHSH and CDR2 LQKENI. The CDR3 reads CASSLAGTEQFF. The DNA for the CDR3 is TGTGCCAGCTCACTGGCCGGGACCGAGCAGTTCTTC.

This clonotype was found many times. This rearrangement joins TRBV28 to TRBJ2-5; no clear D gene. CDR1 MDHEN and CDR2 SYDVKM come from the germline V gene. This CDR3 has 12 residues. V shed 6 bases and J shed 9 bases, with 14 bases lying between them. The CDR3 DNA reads TGTGCCAGCAGACCACACGCTGGGGCCCAGTACTTC. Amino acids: CASRPHAGAQYF. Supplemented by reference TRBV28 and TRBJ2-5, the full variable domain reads DVKVTQSSRYLVKRTGEKVFLECVQDMDHENMFWYRQDPGLGLRLIYFSYDVKMKEKGDIPEGYSVSREKKERFSLILESASTNQTSMYLCASRPHAGAQYFGPGTRLLVL.

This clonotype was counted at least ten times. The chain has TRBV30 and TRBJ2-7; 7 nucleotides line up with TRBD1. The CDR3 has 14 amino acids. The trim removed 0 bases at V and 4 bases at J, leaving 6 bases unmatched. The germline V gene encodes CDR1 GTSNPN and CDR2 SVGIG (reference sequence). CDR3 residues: CAWSVPGGSYEQYF. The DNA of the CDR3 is TGTGCCTGGAGTGTACCAGGGGGATCGTACGAGCAGTACTTC.

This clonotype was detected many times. This chain's CDR3 is CASSDTGWRADYGYTF. The CDR3 DNA sequence: TGTGCCAGCAGTGACACGGGATGGCGGGCGGACTATGGCTACACCTTC. This chain links TRBV6-1 with TRBJ1-2; D gene ambiguous. Germline V gene lookup returns CDR1 MNHNS and CDR2 SASEGT. V was clipped by 3 bases and J by 3 bases, with 17 bases between them. The CDR3 runs to 16 residues.

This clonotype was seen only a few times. Here the CDR3 reads CSAPGGSLGVDGYTF. As DNA, the CDR3 is TGCAGCGCCCCAGGGGGCAGTCTCGGGGTCGATGGCTACACCTTC. This chain links TRBV29-1 with TRBJ1-2; 8 positions match TRBD1. The ends lost 7 bases at V and 6 bases at J; junction bases unmatched: 16. This CDR3 comprises 15 residues. In germline, CDR1 is SQVTM, CDR2 ANQGSEA.

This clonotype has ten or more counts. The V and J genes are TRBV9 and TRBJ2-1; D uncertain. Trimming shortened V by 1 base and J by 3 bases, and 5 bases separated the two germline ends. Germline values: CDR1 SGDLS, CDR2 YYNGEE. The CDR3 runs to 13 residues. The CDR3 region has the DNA TGTGCCAGCAGCGTAAGTTTCTACAATGAGCAGTTCTTC. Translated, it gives CASSVSFYNEQFF.

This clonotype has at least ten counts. CDR3 DNA: TGCAGCGTTGCCTCGAGCTCCTACAATGAGCAGTTCTTC. This encodes CSVASSSYNEQFF. The chain joins TRBV29-1 to TRBJ2-1, with unresolved D. The ends were cut back, 4 bases at V and 0 bases at J, with 7 bases in the middle. Germline CDR1 SQVTM, CDR2 ANQGSEA. CDR3 size: 13 residues.

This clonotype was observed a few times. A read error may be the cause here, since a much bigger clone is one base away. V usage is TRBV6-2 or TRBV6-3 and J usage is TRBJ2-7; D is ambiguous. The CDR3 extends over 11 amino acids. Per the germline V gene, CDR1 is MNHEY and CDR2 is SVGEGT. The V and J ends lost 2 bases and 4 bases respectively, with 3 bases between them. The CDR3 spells CASSYRYEQYF. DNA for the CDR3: TGTGCCAGCAGTTACCGGTACGAGCAGTACTTC.

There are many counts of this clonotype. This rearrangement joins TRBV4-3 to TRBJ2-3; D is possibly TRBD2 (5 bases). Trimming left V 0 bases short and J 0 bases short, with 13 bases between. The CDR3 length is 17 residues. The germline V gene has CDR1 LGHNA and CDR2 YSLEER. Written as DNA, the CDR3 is TGCGCCAGCAGCCAAGACAGAGCGGACTCTAGCACAGATACGCAGTATTTT. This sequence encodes CASSQDRADSSTDTQYF.

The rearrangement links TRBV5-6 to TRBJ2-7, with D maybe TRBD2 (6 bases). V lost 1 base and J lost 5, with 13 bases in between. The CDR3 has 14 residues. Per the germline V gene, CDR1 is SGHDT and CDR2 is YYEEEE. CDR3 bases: TGTGCCAGCAGCTTGCCGGGGGAGCCGGACGAGCAGTACTTC. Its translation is CASSLPGEPDEQYF.

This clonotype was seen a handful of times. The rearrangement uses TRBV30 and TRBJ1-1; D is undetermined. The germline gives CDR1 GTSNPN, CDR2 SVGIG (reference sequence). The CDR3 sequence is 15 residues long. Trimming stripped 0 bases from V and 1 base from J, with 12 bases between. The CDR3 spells CAWSVEWRENTEAFF. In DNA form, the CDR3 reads TGTGCCTGGAGTGTGGAGTGGAGGGAGAACACTGAAGCTTTCTTT.